What follows is one TCR beta chain and its context. TCRdb reprocessed the RT-PCR reads via MiXCR and lists one record per CDR3 protein. The table includes about 960,000 distinct CDR3 sequences, over 15% detected once. This sample is drawn from a study of patients and donors after allogeneic stem cell transplantation. Trimming removed 0 bases from V and 2 bases from J, with 11 bases in between. Germline loops: CDR1 LGHNA, CDR2 YSLEER. The CDR3 totals 16 residues. Input material: blood, either unsorted or a sorted T cell fraction (not recorded which). The V gene is TRBV4-3, the J gene TRBJ1-5; a possible D gene is TRBD1 (5 bases). This TCR derives from a human donor who was either an allogeneic HSCT recipient or a stem cell or donor lymphocyte infusion donor (not recorded which). It is not recorded whose cells these are; they may come from a transplant donor. The CDR3 region is CASSQDRGVGNQPQHF. The CDR3 DNA sequence: TGCGCCAGCAGCCAAGATCGGGGCGTAGGCAATCAGCCCCAGCATTTT.